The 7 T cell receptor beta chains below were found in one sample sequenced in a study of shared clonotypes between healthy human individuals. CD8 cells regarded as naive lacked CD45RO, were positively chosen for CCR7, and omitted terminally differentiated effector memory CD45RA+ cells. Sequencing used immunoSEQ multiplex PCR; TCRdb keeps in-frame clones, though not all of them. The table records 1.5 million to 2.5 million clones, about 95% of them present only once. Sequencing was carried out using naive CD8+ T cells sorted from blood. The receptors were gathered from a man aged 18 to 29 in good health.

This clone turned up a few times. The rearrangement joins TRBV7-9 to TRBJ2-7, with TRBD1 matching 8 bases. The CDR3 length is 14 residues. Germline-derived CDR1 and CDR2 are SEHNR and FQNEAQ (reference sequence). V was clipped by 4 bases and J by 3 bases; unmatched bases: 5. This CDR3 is CASSSPDRDYEQYF. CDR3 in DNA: TGTGCCAGCAGCTCCCCGGACAGGGACTACGAGCAGTACTTC.

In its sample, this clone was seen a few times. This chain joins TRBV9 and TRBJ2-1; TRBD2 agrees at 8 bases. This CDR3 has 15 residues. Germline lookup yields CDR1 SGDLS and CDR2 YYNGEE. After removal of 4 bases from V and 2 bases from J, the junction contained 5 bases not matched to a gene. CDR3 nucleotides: TGTGCCAGCAGCATGAGCGGGAGCCCCTACAATGAGCAGTTCTTC. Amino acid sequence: CASSMSGSPYNEQFF.

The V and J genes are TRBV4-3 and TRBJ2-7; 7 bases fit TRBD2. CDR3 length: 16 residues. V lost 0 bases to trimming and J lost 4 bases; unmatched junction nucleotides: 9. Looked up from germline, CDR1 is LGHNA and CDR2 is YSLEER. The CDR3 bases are TGCGCCAGCAGCCAAGACGTGGGAGGGGCGCGGTACGAGCAGTACTTC. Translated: CASSQDVGGARYEQYF.

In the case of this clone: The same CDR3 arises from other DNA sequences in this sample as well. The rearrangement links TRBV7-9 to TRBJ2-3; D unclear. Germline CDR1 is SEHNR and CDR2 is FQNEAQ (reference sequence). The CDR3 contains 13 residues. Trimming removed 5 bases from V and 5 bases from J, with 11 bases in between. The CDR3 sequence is CASSPGLGDTQYF. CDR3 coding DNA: TGTGCCAGCAGCCCCGGTCTTGGAGATACGCAGTATTTT.

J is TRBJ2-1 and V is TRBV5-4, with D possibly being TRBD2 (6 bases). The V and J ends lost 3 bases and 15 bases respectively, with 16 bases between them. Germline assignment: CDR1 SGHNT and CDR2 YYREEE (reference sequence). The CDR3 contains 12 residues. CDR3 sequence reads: CASSWEAGRTFF. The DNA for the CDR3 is TGTGCCAGCAGCTGGGAGGCGGGGAGGACGTTCTTC.

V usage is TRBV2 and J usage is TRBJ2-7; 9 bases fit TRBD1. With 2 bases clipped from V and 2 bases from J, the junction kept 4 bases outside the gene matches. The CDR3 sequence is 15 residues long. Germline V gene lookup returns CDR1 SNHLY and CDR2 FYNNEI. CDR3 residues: CASSEPGTGTYEQYF. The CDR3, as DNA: TGTGCCAGCAGTGAACCGGGGACAGGGACCTACGAGCAGTACTTC.

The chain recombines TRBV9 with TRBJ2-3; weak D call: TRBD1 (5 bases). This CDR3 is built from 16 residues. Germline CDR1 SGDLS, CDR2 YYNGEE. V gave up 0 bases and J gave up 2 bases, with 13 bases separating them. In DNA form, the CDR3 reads TGTGCCAGCAGCGTAGTTTCAGGGTGGGACACAGATACGCAGTATTTT. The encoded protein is CASSVVSGWDTDTQYF.